The rows below give T cell receptor beta chains drawn from one sample of a study of neurological immune-mediated disorders. From the 5' RACE reads, TCRdb called clonotypes with MiXCR, one entry per CDR3 protein. The sample contains about 66,000 distinct CDR3 sequences, around 3.1% of which appear only once. Sequenced sample: PBMCs. The receptors shown here come from a man in his forties with multiple sclerosis. Both conserved end residues are part of each CDR3. The order of the fields is V gene, J gene, CDR3 length, D gene, clone size, CDR3 protein, CDR3 DNA. D genes are given only for firm matches. Rows may omit the clone size; those that give it use once, few, many or a size class.

V gene: TRBV2
J gene: TRBJ2-2
CDR3 length: 15
D gene: TRBD1
clone size: many
CDR3 protein: CASRVGGAYTGELFF
CDR3 DNA: TGTGCCAGCCGGGTAGGGGGCGCGTACACCGGGGAGCTGTTTTTT

V gene: TRBV5-1
J gene: TRBJ1-1
CDR3 length: 16
D gene: -
clone size: many
CDR3 protein: CASSLTRPGPNTEAFF
CDR3 DNA: TGCGCCAGCAGCTTGACACGTCCTGGCCCGAACACTGAAGCTTTCTTT

V gene: TRBV20-1
J gene: TRBJ2-1
CDR3 length: 13
D gene: -
clone size: -
CDR3 protein: CSASSQGRNEQFF
CDR3 DNA: TGCAGTGCTAGTAGCCAGGGGAGGAATGAGCAGTTCTTC

V gene: TRBV10-3
J gene: TRBJ2-3
CDR3 length: 12
D gene: TRBD2
clone size: many
CDR3 protein: CATSGGRDTQYF
CDR3 DNA: TGTGCCACTAGCGGGGGGCGAGATACGCAGTATTTT

V gene: TRBV20-1
J gene: TRBJ1-2
CDR3 length: 15
D gene: -
clone size: many
CDR3 protein: CSAFATTALPYGYTF
CDR3 DNA: TGCAGTGCTTTCGCCACTACAGCGCTTCCTTATGGCTACACCTTC

V gene: TRBV11-1
J gene: TRBJ2-3
CDR3 length: 15
D gene: TRBD1
clone size: many
CDR3 protein: CASSFWTGGTDTQYF
CDR3 DNA: TGTGCCAGCAGCTTCTGGACAGGGGGCACAGATACGCAGTATTTT

V gene: TRBV12-3/TRBV12-4
J gene: TRBJ2-2
CDR3 length: 17
D gene: -
clone size: many
CDR3 protein: CASSRGTDSANTGELFF
CDR3 DNA: TGTGCCAGCAGCCGGGGCACGGACAGCGCGAACACCGGGGAGCTGTTTTTT

V gene: TRBV5-5
J gene: TRBJ1-6
CDR3 length: 12
D gene: -
clone size: many
CDR3 protein: CASSPLGAPLHF
CDR3 DNA: TGTGCCAGCAGTCCATTGGGAGCACCCCTCCACTTT

V gene: TRBV20-1
J gene: TRBJ1-6
CDR3 length: 14
D gene: -
clone size: many
CDR3 protein: CSASPEIVGEPLHF
CDR3 DNA: TGCAGTGCTAGCCCGGAGATTGTCGGAGAACCCCTCCACTTT

V gene: TRBV20-1
J gene: TRBJ1-5
CDR3 length: 15
D gene: -
clone size: many
CDR3 protein: CSASNRGGGPGPQHF
CDR3 DNA: TGCAGTGCTAGTAACCGAGGGGGGGGCCCGGGGCCCCAGCATTTT

V gene: TRBV4-1
J gene: TRBJ1-3
CDR3 length: 18
D gene: -
clone size: many
CDR3 protein: CASSQDRMWGRGGNTIYF
CDR3 DNA: TGCGCCAGCAGCCAAGACAGGATGTGGGGCCGAGGAGGAAACACCATATATTTT

V gene: TRBV9
J gene: TRBJ2-2
CDR3 length: 15
D gene: -
clone size: medium-sized
CDR3 protein: CASSVEAGNTGELFF
CDR3 DNA: TGTGCCAGCAGCGTAGAGGCCGGGAACACCGGGGAGCTGTTTTTT

V gene: TRBV5-1
J gene: TRBJ2-1
CDR3 length: 13
D gene: -
clone size: many
CDR3 protein: CASSWTTANEQFF
CDR3 DNA: TGCGCCAGCTCTTGGACTACTGCTAATGAGCAGTTCTTC

V gene: TRBV9
J gene: TRBJ2-1
CDR3 length: 18
D gene: -
clone size: many
CDR3 protein: CASSGLQAPDSSYNEQFF
CDR3 DNA: TGTGCCAGCAGCGGCCTGCAAGCCCCCGACAGCTCCTACAATGAGCAGTTCTTC

V gene: TRBV5-1
J gene: TRBJ2-2
CDR3 length: 17
D gene: TRBD1
clone size: many
CDR3 protein: CASKRGTGQWLTGELFF
CDR3 DNA: TGCGCCAGCAAAAGGGGGACAGGGCAGTGGTTGACCGGGGAGCTGTTTTTT

V gene: TRBV10-3
J gene: TRBJ2-4
CDR3 length: 16
D gene: TRBD2
clone size: many
CDR3 protein: CAISGTSGRAGNIQYF
CDR3 DNA: TGTGCCATCAGTGGGACTAGCGGGAGGGCCGGAAACATTCAGTACTTC

V gene: TRBV3-1
J gene: TRBJ2-1
CDR3 length: 16
D gene: TRBD2
clone size: few
CDR3 protein: CASSPLVGGPRNEQFF
CDR3 DNA: TGTGCCAGCAGCCCTCTAGTGGGAGGGCCAAGAAATGAGCAGTTCTTC

V gene: TRBV12-3/TRBV12-4
J gene: TRBJ2-3
CDR3 length: 14
D gene: -
clone size: many
CDR3 protein: CASRWTGSTDTQYF
CDR3 DNA: TGTGCCAGCAGATGGACGGGAAGCACAGATACGCAGTATTTT

V gene: TRBV10-3
J gene: TRBJ1-2
CDR3 length: 15
D gene: TRBD1
clone size: many
CDR3 protein: CAISEPESGGHGYTF
CDR3 DNA: TGTGCCATCAGTGAGCCGGAGTCAGGGGGCCATGGCTACACCTTC

V gene: TRBV9
J gene: TRBJ2-2
CDR3 length: 15
D gene: TRBD2
clone size: many
CDR3 protein: CASSPGLAGSGELFF
CDR3 DNA: TGTGCCAGCAGCCCGGGACTAGCGGGATCCGGGGAGCTGTTTTTT

V gene: TRBV20-1
J gene: TRBJ1-1
CDR3 length: 13
D gene: TRBD1
clone size: many
CDR3 protein: CSARQGVYTEAFF
CDR3 DNA: TGCAGTGCTAGACAGGGGGTATACACTGAAGCTTTCTTT

V gene: TRBV20-1
J gene: TRBJ2-7
CDR3 length: 11
D gene: -
clone size: many
CDR3 protein: CSARDSYEQYF
CDR3 DNA: TGCAGTGCTAGAGATTCGTACGAGCAGTACTTC

V gene: TRBV30
J gene: TRBJ1-2
CDR3 length: 13
D gene: -
clone size: many
CDR3 protein: CAQKGPAADGYTF
CDR3 DNA: TGTGCCCAGAAGGGCCCCGCCGCTGATGGCTACACCTTC

V gene: TRBV4-1
J gene: TRBJ1-2
CDR3 length: 13
D gene: -
clone size: many
CDR3 protein: CASSHKPGYGYTF
CDR3 DNA: TGCGCCAGCAGCCACAAACCGGGGTATGGCTACACCTTC

V gene: TRBV12-3/TRBV12-4
J gene: TRBJ2-5
CDR3 length: 16
D gene: TRBD1
clone size: many
CDR3 protein: CASSLAPGQGRETQYF
CDR3 DNA: TGTGCCAGCAGTTTAGCGCCGGGACAGGGAAGGGAGACCCAGTACTTC

V gene: TRBV5-1
J gene: TRBJ1-4
CDR3 length: 17
D gene: -
clone size: many
CDR3 protein: CASSLVGSGATNEKLFF
CDR3 DNA: TGCGCCAGCAGCTTGGTCGGGTCGGGAGCAACTAATGAAAAACTGTTTTTT

V gene: TRBV11-2
J gene: TRBJ1-1
CDR3 length: 12
D gene: -
clone size: many
CDR3 protein: CASSLWNTEAFF
CDR3 DNA: TGTGCCAGCAGCTTATGGAACACTGAAGCTTTCTTT

V gene: TRBV7-2
J gene: TRBJ1-1
CDR3 length: 13
D gene: -
clone size: many
CDR3 protein: CASSSGRALQAFF
CDR3 DNA: TGTGCCAGCAGTTCCGGCAGGGCACTTCAAGCTTTCTTT

V gene: TRBV7-2
J gene: TRBJ2-4
CDR3 length: 16
D gene: TRBD1
clone size: many
CDR3 protein: CASSLGQEITKNIQYF
CDR3 DNA: TGTGCCAGCAGCTTGGGACAGGAAATAACCAAAAACATTCAGTACTTC